This note documents a single T cell receptor (beta chain) sequence. Its cognate antigen is unknown. This table comes from immunoSEQ multiplex PCR, and its TCRdb copy is limited to in-frame clones, with some not included. Of 95,000 to 150,000 clones detected, roughly 90% appear once; the ten largest clones hold approximately 8%. V was clipped by 1 base and J by 5 bases, with 12 bases between them. There are 14 residues in the CDR3. CDR1 is SGHRS and CDR2 is YFSETQ in the germline V gene. This entry belongs to a study of T cell responses to AZD1222 COVID-19 vaccine. Findings and limits, study-wide: Possibly, clonal diversity was underestimated; donors were largely white British and included more females. Spike-specific TCR breadth rose after two AZD1222 doses, and depth rose as well. Repertoires were obtained solely post-peak T cell response.

The input for sequencing was peripheral blood, taken 28 days after the second AZD1222 dose. The chain carries TRBV5-1 and TRBJ2-5; D remains ambiguous. The sequence derives from an adult who received the AZD1222 COVID-19 vaccine. This CDR3 reads CASSLSSGGETQYF. The CDR3 DNA is TGCGCCAGCAGCTTGAGTTCCGGCGGCGAGACCCAGTACTTC.